The 29 T cell receptor beta chains given below trace back to one sample, sequenced in a study of patients and donors after allogeneic stem cell transplantation. TCRdb called the RT-PCR reads again in MiXCR, with one record for every CDR3 protein. The sample lists 95,000 to 120,000 distinct CDR3 sequences, around 33% occurring once. The sequencing input was blood, either unsorted or a sorted T cell fraction (not recorded which). Receptors originate from a human donor who was either an allogeneic HSCT recipient or a stem cell or donor lymphocyte infusion donor (not recorded which). It is not recorded whose cells these are; they may come from a transplant donor.

This chain connects TRBV15 to TRBJ2-2, with unresolved D. Germline V gene data show CDR1 as LNHNV and CDR2 as YYDKDF (reference sequence). This CDR3 comprises 14 residues. V lost 6 bases and J 1 base, leaving 9 bases between the germline ends. The CDR3 region is CATRRTGNTGELFF. The CDR3 DNA follows: TGTGCCACCAGAAGGACCGGGAACACCGGGGAGCTGTTTTTT.

V gene TRBV13 combines with J gene TRBJ1-1; weak D call: TRBD1 (5 bases). The V gene's germline CDR1 is PRHDT and CDR2 FYEKMQ (reference sequence). V shed 1 base and J shed 4 bases, with 13 bases lying between them. CDR3 length: 15 residues. CDR3 protein: CASSLVTRGVTEAFF. The CDR3 DNA reads TGTGCCAGCAGCTTAGTCACCCGAGGGGTCACTGAAGCTTTCTTT.

This clonotype was counted between two and nine times. V and J are TRBV5-1 and TRBJ2-2, with D possibly TRBD1 on 5 matching bases. Looked up from germline, CDR1 is SGHRS and CDR2 is YFSETQ. Trimming took 7 bases from V and 3 from J, leaving 10 bases between them. The CDR3 length is 13 residues. The CDR3 DNA reads TGCGCCAGCCGAGGACAATACACCGGGGAGCTGTTTTTT. It specifies CASRGQYTGELFF.

The count of this clonotype is one. The chain is built from TRBV4-3 and TRBJ2-1; 9 nucleotides agree with TRBD2. This CDR3 comprises 16 residues. With V trimmed by 4 bases and J by 7 bases, 11 bases remained unmatched. Germline CDR1 is LGHNA and CDR2 is YSLEER. CDR3 region: CASSPQPGTSSNEQFF. The CDR3 bases are TGCGCCAGCAGCCCGCAACCCGGGACTAGCAGTAATGAGCAGTTCTTC.

The chain has TRBV7-2 and TRBJ2-5; 9 bases map to TRBD2. This CDR3 is 16 amino acids long. The V segment lost 10 bases and the J segment 0 bases; nucleotides outside the gene matches: 12. The germline CDR1 and CDR2 sequences are SGHTA and FQGNSA. The CDR3 region is CATALWVAGDQETQYF. CDR3 nucleotides: TGTGCCACAGCGCTTTGGGTAGCGGGAGACCAAGAGACCCAGTACTTC.

This clonotype was picked up a small number of times. This sequence joins TRBV7-2 and TRBJ1-1; possibly TRBD1 for D (5 bases). Trimming took 1 base from V and 4 from J, leaving 10 bases between them. The germline V gene encodes CDR1 SGHTA and CDR2 FQGNSA. CDR3 length: 14 amino acids. The CDR3 DNA is TGTGCCAGCAGCTTAGAGGGGACCCTCACTGAAGCTTTCTTT. Encoded protein: CASSLEGTLTEAFF. The full variable domain, its missing parts supplied by reference TRBV7-2 and TRBJ1-1, is GAGVSQSPSNKVTEKGKDVELRCDPISGHTALYWYRQSLGQGLEFLIYFQGNSAPDKSGLPSDRFSAERTGGSVSTLTIQRTQQEDSAVYLCASSLEGTLTEAFFGQGTRLTVV.

In this sample, this clonotype turned up a few times. The CDR3 DNA follows: TGTGCCAGCAGTTTTAAAATAGCGGGAGGTAATGAGCAGTTCTTC. Encoded protein: CASSFKIAGGNEQFF. V is TRBV12-3 or TRBV12-4 and J is TRBJ2-1, with 10 bases that match TRBD2. With V trimmed by 3 bases and J by 7 bases, 6 bases remained unmatched. This CDR3 has 15 residues.

This clonotype appeared a few times. This chain connects TRBV29-1 to TRBJ2-5; unclear D gene. V was cut by 2 bases and J by 1 base, with 8 bases left in between. The germline V gene has CDR1 SQVTM and CDR2 ANQGSEA. CDR3 length equals 13 residues. The CDR3 spells CSVERHLQETQYF. The CDR3 region has the DNA TGCAGCGTTGAACGGCACCTCCAAGAGACCCAGTACTTC.

This clonotype has a handful of counts. This chain links TRBV9 with TRBJ1-2; perhaps TRBD1 as D (5 bases). With 3 bases removed from V and 8 bases from J, the gap between germline ends came to 14 bases. The CDR3 loop spans 13 amino acids. Per germline, CDR1 SGDLS and CDR2 YYNGEE. DNA for the CDR3: TGTGCCAGCAGCGCCGAACGTCGGGACGGCTACACCTTC. It yields the protein CASSAERRDGYTF.

J is TRBJ2-1 and V is TRBV12-3 or TRBV12-4, with TRBD2 identical over 13 bases. After removal of 6 bases from V and 7 bases from J, the junction contained 9 bases not matched to a gene. This CDR3 contains 16 residues. In nucleotides, the CDR3 is TGTGCCAGCAGCCCCCTCGGGACTAGCGGGATGAATGAGCAGTTCTTC. It translates to CASSPLGTSGMNEQFF.

In this sample, this clonotype turned up once. The gene calls are TRBV5-5 and TRBJ2-3; 9 nucleotides line up with TRBD2. V was pared by 1 base and J by 0 bases, with 24 bases of the junction left unmatched. Germline V gives CDR1 SGHKS, CDR2 YYEKEE (reference sequence). CDR3 length: 23 residues. The CDR3 DNA sequence: TGTGCCAGCAGCTTGCCGGCCACTTGGACAGAGTATAGCGGGAGCCTTAGCACAGATACGCAGTATTTT. Protein sequence: CASSLPATWTEYSGSLSTDTQYF.

This clonotype was recorded a few times. The rearrangement links TRBV14 to TRBJ2-2; 9 nucleotides line up with TRBD1. This CDR3 contains 17 residues. With V trimmed by 0 bases and J by 5 bases, 7 bases remained unmatched. CDR1 SGHDN and CDR2 FVKESK come from the germline V gene. The CDR3 region has the DNA TGTGCCAGCAGCCAAGATCGGGACAGGGAGATTACCGGGGAGCTGTTTTTT. Translated, it gives CASSQDRDREITGELFF.

CDR3 nucleotide sequence: TGTGCCAGCAGCTTAAGGGACAGGGGGGCAGATACGCAGTATTTT. Protein sequence: CASSLRDRGADTQYF. The rearrangement joins TRBV7-6 to TRBJ2-3; 11 nucleotides align to TRBD1. The germline CDR1 and CDR2 sequences are SGHVS and FNYEAQ. This CDR3 comprises 15 residues. Trimming took 2 bases from V and 4 from J; bases not matched to a gene: 2.

J is TRBJ2-2 and V is TRBV24-1, with a possible D match to TRBD1 (5 bases). The CDR3 has 16 residues. The germline V gene has CDR1 KGHDR and CDR2 SFDVKD. Trimming left V 4 bases short and J 1 base short, with 12 bases between. The CDR3 sequence is CATSDRQNLNTGELFF. The DNA for the CDR3 is TGTGCCACCAGTGACCGACAGAACCTGAACACCGGGGAGCTGTTTTTT.

The chain uses TRBV12-3 or TRBV12-4 and TRBJ1-4; D is unresolved. This CDR3 has 12 amino acids. The V gene lost 4 bases and the J gene lost 8 bases, with 8 bases spanning the gap. The CDR3 here is CASSSESEKLFF. As DNA, the CDR3 is TGTGCCAGCAGTTCTGAGTCAGAAAAACTGTTTTTT.

The gene calls are TRBV28 and TRBJ2-7; D tentatively reads TRBD1 or TRBD2 (5 bases each). This CDR3 spans 15 amino acids. V dropped 6 bases and J dropped 0 bases, with 15 bases sitting between them. CDR1 MDHEN and CDR2 SYDVKM come from the germline V gene. The CDR3 loop is CASSQIWDGSYEQYF. CDR3 bases: TGTGCCAGCAGCCAGATTTGGGACGGCTCCTACGAGCAGTACTTC.

The DNA of the CDR3 is TGTGCCAGCAGCACGTACGGGAGGACGGAGACCCAGTACTTC. The encoded protein is CASSTYGRTETQYF. The gene calls are TRBV2 and TRBJ2-5; 7 nucleotides line up with TRBD2. The CDR3 covers 14 residues. Germline CDR1 reads SNHLY; CDR2 reads FYNNEI. After removal of 6 bases from V and 5 bases from J, the junction contained 9 bases not matched to a gene.

The chain uses TRBV19 and TRBJ1-1, with D hard to call. The V end was cut by 7 bases, the J end by 0 bases, with 15 bases between. This CDR3 comprises 15 residues. Germline V lookup: CDR1 LNHDA, CDR2 SQIVND (reference sequence). The CDR3 loop reads CASTPKRGLNTEAFF. DNA for the CDR3: TGTGCCAGTACCCCCAAGCGGGGTTTGAACACTGAAGCTTTCTTT.

V is TRBV5-6 and J is TRBJ2-3; TRBD1 matches 12 bases. The CDR3 length is 15 residues. Germline assignment: CDR1 SGHDT and CDR2 YYEEEE. V lost 2 bases and J lost 5; bases outside the gene matches: 3. The CDR3, as DNA: TGTGCCAGCAGCTTCGGGACAGGGGGCGGAGATACGCAGTATTTT. Translating gives CASSFGTGGGDTQYF.

The chain has TRBV7-9 and TRBJ2-1; D remains unclear. Germline CDR1 is SEHNR and CDR2 is FQNEAQ (reference sequence). The CDR3 contains 12 residues. Trimming pared 2 bases from V and 10 bases from J, leaving 9 bases between. CDR3 sequence: CASSLSRQEQFF. CDR3 coding DNA: TGTGCCAGCAGCTTAAGCAGGCAGGAGCAGTTCTTC.

The chain uses TRBV6-2 or TRBV6-3 and TRBJ1-5; D is perhaps TRBD1 (6 bases). The CDR3 consists of 15 residues. Germline V gene sequence: CDR1 MNHEY, CDR2 SVGEGT. V dropped 2 bases and J dropped 4 bases, with 12 bases sitting between them. The CDR3 nucleotides are TGTGCCAGCAGTTACGGGCAGGGGCGAAATCAGCCCCAGCATTTT. This sequence encodes CASSYGQGRNQPQHF.

The chain is built from TRBV9 and TRBJ1-4, with D uncertain. Looked up from germline, CDR1 is SGDLS and CDR2 is YYNGEE. The CDR3 spans 15 residues. Trimming removed 4 bases from V and 7 bases from J, with 17 bases in between. The CDR3 here is CASSPRAGGIEKLFF. DNA of the CDR3: TGTGCCAGCAGCCCCCGGGCAGGTGGAATTGAAAAACTGTTTTTT.

This clonotype has a handful of counts. V and J are TRBV20-1 and TRBJ1-2; D possibly corresponds to TRBD1 (5 bases). This CDR3 spans 14 amino acids. The V and J ends lost 0 bases and 2 bases respectively, with 10 bases between them. Per the germline V gene, CDR1 is DFQATT and CDR2 is SNEGSKA (reference sequence). The CDR3 DNA sequence: TGCAGTGCTAGAGATCAGGGCAGAAACTATGGCTACACCTTC. Amino acid sequence: CSARDQGRNYGYTF.

This clonotype showed up just once. J is TRBJ2-7 and V is TRBV29-1, with 11 nucleotides matching TRBD2. CDR1 and CDR2 from the germline V gene are SQVTM and ANQGSEA. There are 15 residues in the CDR3. Germline trimming cut 0 bases from V and 2 bases from J; bases unmatched to any gene: 3. CDR3 region: CSVEDLAGGTYEQYF. The CDR3 nucleotides are TGCAGCGTTGAAGATCTAGCGGGAGGAACCTACGAGCAGTACTTC.

This chain links TRBV2 with TRBJ2-7; tentatively, D is TRBD1 (6 bases). V lost 7 bases, J lost 3 bases, and 16 bases lay in between. The CDR3 extends over 14 amino acids. The germline gives CDR1 SNHLY, CDR2 FYNNEI. The CDR3 DNA reads as TGTGCCAGCAAACAGGGAGAGGTAATCTACGAGCAGTACTTC. Translating gives CASKQGEVIYEQYF.

J is TRBJ2-1 and V is TRBV10-2; no clear D gene. The CDR3 totals 13 residues. Trimming took 1 base from V and 3 from J, leaving 4 bases between them. The V gene's germline CDR1 is WSHSY and CDR2 SAAADI. The CDR3 sequence is CASSELDYNEQFF. DNA of the CDR3: TGCGCCAGCAGTGAGTTGGACTACAATGAGCAGTTCTTC.

In its sample, this clonotype was seen a few times. The CDR3 nucleotides read TGTGCCACCAGTGATGCGCGGCGACAGGGGATTGAGACCCAGTACTTC. Its protein is CATSDARRQGIETQYF. V gene TRBV24-1 combines with J gene TRBJ2-5; 8 positions match TRBD1. There are 16 residues in the CDR3. Germline assignment: CDR1 KGHDR and CDR2 SFDVKD. The J segment lost 5 bases and the V segment lost 3 bases, leaving 10 bases of the junction unmatched.

This clonotype was counted only a few times. This chain connects TRBV12-3 or TRBV12-4 to TRBJ1-5; D remains ambiguous. CDR3 length: 13 amino acids. V lost 5 bases and J 4 bases, leaving 9 bases between the germline ends. Here the CDR3 DNA reads TGTGCCAGCAGTGACCGGGGTAATCAGCCCCAGCATTTT. Translating it yields CASSDRGNQPQHF.

The chain employs TRBV2 and TRBJ1-3; D unclear. The ends were cut back, 4 bases at V and 2 bases at J, with 6 bases in the middle. Per the germline V gene, CDR1 is SNHLY and CDR2 is FYNNEI. This CDR3 contains 13 residues. The CDR3, as DNA: TGTGCCAGCAGTGCAGAGGCTGGAAACACCATATATTTT. It translates to CASSAEAGNTIYF.